The clone carrying this T cell receptor beta chain has just one count. Antigen: not known. Each TCR beta cDNA library carried unique molecular identifiers. TCRdb ran MiXCR on the PCR reads and lists one entry per CDR3 protein. The sample contains about 500,000 distinct CDR3 sequences, around 40% of which appear only once. These data belong to a study of post-analysis software for immune sequencing data. The wider study: Multiple sclerosis in the patients followed relapsing-remitting, secondary progressive and progressive-relapsing courses.

Study observations and caveats: Samples made in the same batch grouped tightly together by F measure. Controls showed significantly higher normalized Chao1 diversity than did multiple sclerosis patients.

Sample: blood. The TCR comes from a girl aged 10-17 years with multiple sclerosis.

The CDR3 nucleotides read TGTGCCAGCAGCTTAGCGACTAGCGGGGGCTACGAGCAGTACTTC. Its translation is CASSLATSGGYEQYF. This chain uses TRBV7-2 with TRBJ2-4, with 12 bases lining up with TRBD2. The J call may be mistaken, given a closer DNA end match to TRBJ2-7. Germline CDR1 is SGHTA and CDR2 is FQGNSA. This CDR3 comprises 15 residues.